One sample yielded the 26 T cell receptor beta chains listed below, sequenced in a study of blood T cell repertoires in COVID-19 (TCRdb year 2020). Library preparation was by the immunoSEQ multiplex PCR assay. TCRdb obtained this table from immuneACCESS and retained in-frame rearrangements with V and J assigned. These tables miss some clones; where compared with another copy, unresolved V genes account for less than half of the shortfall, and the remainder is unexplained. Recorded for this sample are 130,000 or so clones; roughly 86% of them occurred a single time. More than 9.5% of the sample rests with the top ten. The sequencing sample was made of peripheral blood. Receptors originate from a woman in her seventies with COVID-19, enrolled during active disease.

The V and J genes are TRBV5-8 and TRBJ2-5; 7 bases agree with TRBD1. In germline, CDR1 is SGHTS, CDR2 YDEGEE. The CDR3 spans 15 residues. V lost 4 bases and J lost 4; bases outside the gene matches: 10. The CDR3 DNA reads TGTGCCAGCAGCAACAGAGGACAGGTCGGAGAGACCCAGTACTTC. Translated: CASSNRGQVGETQYF.

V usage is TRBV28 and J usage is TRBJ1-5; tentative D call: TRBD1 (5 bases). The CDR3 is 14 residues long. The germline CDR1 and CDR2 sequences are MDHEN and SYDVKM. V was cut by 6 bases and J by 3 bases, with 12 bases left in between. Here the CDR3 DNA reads TGTGCCAGCAGCCCGGGGGGAGTCAATCAGCCCCAGCATTTT. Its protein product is CASSPGGVNQPQHF.

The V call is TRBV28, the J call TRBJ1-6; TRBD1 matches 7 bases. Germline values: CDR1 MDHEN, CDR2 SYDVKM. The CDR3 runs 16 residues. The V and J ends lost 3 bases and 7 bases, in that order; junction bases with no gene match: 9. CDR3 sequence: CASSFLSTGENSPLHF. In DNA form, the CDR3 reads TGTGCCAGCAGTTTTTTATCTACAGGGGAAAATTCACCCCTCCACTTT. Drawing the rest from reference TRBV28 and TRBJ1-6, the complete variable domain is DVKVTQSSRYLVKRTGEKVFLECVQDMDHENMFWYRQDPGLGLRLIYFSYDVKMKEKGDIPEGYSVSREKKERFSLILESASTNQTSMYLCASSFLSTGENSPLHFGNGTRLTVT.

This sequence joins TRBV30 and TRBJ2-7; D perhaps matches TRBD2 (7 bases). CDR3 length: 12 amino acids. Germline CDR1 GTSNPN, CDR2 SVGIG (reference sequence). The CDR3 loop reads CVAGGASGQQYF. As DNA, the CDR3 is TGTGTCGCTGGGGGGGCGTCAGGGCAGCAGTACTTC.

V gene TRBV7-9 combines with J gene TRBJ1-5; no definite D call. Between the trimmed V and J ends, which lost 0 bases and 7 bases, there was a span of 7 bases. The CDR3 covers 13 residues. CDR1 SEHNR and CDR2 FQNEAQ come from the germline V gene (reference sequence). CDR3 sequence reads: CASSLALGQPQHF. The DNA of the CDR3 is TGTGCCAGCAGCTTAGCCCTAGGACAGCCCCAGCATTTT. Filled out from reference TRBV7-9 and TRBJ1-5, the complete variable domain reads DTGVSQNPRHKITKRGQNVTFRCDPISEHNRLYWYRQTLGQGPEFLTYFQNEAQLEKSRLLSDRFSAERPKGSFSTLEIQRTEQGDSAMYLCASSLALGQPQHFGDGTRLSIL.

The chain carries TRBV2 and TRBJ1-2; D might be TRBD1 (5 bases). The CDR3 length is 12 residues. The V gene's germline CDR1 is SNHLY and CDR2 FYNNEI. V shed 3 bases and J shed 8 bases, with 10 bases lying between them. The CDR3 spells CASSDREGGYTF. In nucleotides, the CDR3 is TGTGCCAGCAGTGACAGGGAGGGAGGCTACACCTTC.

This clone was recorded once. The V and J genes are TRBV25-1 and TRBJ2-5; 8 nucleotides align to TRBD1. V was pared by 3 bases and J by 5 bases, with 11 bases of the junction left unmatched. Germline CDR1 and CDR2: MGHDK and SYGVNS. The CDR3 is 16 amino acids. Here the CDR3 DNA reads TGTGCCAGCAGTGATCCCGGGCAGGGGGCGACTGAGACCCAGTACTTC. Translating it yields CASSDPGQGATETQYF.

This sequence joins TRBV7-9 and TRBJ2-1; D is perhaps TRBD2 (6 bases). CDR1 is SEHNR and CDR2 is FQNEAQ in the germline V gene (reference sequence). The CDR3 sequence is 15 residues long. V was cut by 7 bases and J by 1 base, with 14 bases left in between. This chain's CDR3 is CASTRDAGSYNEQFF. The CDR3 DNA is TGTGCCAGCACCCGGGACGCGGGGTCCTACAATGAGCAGTTCTTC.

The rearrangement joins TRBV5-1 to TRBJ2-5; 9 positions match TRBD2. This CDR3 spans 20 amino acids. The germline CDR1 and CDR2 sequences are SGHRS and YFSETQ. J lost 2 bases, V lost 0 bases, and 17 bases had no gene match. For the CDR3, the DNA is TGCGCCAGCAGCTTGGGGCGGACGGGGGCGGCTCTAGCGGGACAAGAGACCCAGTACTTC. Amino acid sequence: CASSLGRTGAALAGQETQYF.

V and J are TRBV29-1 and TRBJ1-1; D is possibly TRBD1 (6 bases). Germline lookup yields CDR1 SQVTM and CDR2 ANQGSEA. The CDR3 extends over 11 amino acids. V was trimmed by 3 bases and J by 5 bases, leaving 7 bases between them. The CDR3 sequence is CSVDQGTEAFF. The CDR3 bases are TGCAGCGTTGATCAGGGGACTGAAGCTTTCTTT.

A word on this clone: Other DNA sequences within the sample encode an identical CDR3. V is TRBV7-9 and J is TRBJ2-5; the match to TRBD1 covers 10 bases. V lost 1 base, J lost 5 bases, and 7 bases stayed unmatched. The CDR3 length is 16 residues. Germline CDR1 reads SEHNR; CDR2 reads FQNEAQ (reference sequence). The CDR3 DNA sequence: TGTGCCAGCAGCTTAGGGGACAGGGGTCTTCGGGAGACCCAGTACTTC. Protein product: CASSLGDRGLRETQYF.

CDR3 protein: CASSPPKTGFYNYYGYTF. Here the CDR3 DNA reads TGTGCCAGCTCACCACCCAAGACAGGGTTTTATAATTACTATGGCTACACCTTC. The rearrangement joins TRBV18 to TRBJ1-2; TRBD1 agrees at 7 bases. CDR3 length: 18 amino acids. Trimming at V came to 0 bases and at J to 3 bases, leaving 13 bases not matched to a gene. Looked up from germline, CDR1 is KGHSH and CDR2 is LQKENI.

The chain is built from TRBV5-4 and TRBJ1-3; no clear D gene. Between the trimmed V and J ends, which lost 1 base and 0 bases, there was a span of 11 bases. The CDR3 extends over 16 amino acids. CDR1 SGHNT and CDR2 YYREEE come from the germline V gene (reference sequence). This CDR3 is CASSLSAPDSGNTIYF. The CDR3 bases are TGTGCCAGCAGCTTGTCAGCGCCCGACTCTGGAAACACCATATATTTT.

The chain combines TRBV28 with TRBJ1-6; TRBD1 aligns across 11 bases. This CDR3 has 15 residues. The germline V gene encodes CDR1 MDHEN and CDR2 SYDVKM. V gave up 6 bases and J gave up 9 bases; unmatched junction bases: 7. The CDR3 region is CASSSTGTGGSPLHF. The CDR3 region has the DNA TGTGCCAGCAGCAGCACCGGGACAGGGGGTTCACCCCTCCACTTT.

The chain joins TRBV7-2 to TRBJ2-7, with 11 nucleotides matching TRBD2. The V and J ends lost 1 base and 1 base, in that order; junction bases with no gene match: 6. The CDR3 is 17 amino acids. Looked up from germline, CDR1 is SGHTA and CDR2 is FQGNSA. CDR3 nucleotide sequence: TGTGCCAGCAGCTTAGTTCTAGCGGGGGGCCGATCCTACGAGCAGTACTTC. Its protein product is CASSLVLAGGRSYEQYF. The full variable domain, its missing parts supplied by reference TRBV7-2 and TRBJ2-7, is GAGVSQSPSNKVTEKGKDVELRCDPISGHTALYWYRQSLGQGLEFLIYFQGNSAPDKSGLPSDRFSAERTGGSVSTLTIQRTQQEDSAVYLCASSLVLAGGRSYEQYFGPGTRLTVT.

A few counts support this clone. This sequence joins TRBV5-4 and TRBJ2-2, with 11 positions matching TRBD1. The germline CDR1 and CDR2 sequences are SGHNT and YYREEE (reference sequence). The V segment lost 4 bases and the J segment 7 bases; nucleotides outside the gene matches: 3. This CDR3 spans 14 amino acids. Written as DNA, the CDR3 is TGTGCCAGCAGCGGACAGGGGGCTGTCGGGGAGCTGTTTTTT. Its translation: CASSGQGAVGELFF.

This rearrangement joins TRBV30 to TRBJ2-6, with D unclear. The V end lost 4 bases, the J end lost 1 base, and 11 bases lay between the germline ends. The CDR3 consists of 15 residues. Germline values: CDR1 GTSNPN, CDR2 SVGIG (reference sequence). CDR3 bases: TGTGCCTGGACTACCGGTCGTTCTGGGGCCAACGTCCTGACTTTC. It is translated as CAWTTGRSGANVLTF. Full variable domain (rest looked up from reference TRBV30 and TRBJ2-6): SQTIHQWPATLVQPVGSPLSLECTVEGTSNPNLYWYRQAAGRGLQLLFYSVGIGQISSEVPQNLSASRPQDRQFILSSKKLLLSDSGFYLCAWTTGRSGANVLTFGAGSRLTVL.

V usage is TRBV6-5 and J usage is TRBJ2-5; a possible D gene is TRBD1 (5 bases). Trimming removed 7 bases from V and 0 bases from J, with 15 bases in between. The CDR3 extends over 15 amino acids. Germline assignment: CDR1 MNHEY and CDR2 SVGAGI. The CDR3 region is CASTISGAHQETQYF. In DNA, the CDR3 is TGTGCCAGCACCATCAGTGGGGCCCACCAAGAGACCCAGTACTTC.

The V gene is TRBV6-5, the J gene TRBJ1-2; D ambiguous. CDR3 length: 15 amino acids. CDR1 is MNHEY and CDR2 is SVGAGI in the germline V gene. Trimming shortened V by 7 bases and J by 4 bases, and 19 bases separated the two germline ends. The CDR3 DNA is TGTGCCAGCACCAACGAGGGCCCCCGGGGCTATGGCTACACCTTC. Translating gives CASTNEGPRGYGYTF.

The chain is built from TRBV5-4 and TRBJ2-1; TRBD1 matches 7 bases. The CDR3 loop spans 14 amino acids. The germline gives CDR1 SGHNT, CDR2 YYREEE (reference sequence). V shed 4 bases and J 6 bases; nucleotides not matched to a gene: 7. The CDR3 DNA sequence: TGTGCCAGCAGCACTGGACAGGATTCCAATGAGCAGTTCTTC. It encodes CASSTGQDSNEQFF.

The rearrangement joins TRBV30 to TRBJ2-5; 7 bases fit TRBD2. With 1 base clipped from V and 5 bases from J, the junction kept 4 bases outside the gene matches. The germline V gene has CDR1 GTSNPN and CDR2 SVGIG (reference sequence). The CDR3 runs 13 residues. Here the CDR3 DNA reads TGTGCCTGGAGTGGGACTAGTCGGGAGACCCAGTACTTC. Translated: CAWSGTSRETQYF.

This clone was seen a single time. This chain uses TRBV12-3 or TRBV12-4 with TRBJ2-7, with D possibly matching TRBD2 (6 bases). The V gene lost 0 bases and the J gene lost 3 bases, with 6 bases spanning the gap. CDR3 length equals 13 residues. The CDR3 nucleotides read TGTGCCAGCAGTTTAGCTAGCGGCTACGAGCAGTACTTC. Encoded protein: CASSLASGYEQYF.

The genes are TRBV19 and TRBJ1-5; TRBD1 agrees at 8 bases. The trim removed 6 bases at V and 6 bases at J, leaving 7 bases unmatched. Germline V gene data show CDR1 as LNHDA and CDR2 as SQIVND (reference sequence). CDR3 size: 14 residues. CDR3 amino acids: CASRTGGFGQPQHF. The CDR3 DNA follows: TGTGCCAGTAGAACAGGGGGTTTTGGTCAGCCCCAGCATTTT.

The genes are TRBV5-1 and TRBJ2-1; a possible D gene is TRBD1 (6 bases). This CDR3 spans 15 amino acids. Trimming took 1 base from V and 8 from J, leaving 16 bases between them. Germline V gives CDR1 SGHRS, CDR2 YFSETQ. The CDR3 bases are TGCGCCAGCAGCTTGCCGAAACAGGGTAGGGATGAGCAGTTCTTC. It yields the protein CASSLPKQGRDEQFF.

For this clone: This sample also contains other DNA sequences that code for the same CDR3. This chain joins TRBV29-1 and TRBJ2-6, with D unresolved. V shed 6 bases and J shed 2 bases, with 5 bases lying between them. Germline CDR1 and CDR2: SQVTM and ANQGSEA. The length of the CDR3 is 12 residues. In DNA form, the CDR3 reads TGCAGCGTCTCCCCTGGGGCCAACGTCCTGACTTTC. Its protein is CSVSPGANVLTF.

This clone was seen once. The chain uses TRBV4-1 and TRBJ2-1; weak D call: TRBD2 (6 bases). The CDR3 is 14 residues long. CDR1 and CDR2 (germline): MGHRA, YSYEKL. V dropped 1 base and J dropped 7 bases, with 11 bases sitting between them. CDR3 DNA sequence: TGCGCCAGCAGCCAAGGACGACTAGTGAATGAGCAGTTCTTC. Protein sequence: CASSQGRLVNEQFF.